This TCR beta chain was profiled in a study of blood T cells in healthy people across ages. Whole-study results and caveats: Getting older went along with TCR beta diversity per million T cells dropping roughly linearly.

The use of a sample-barcoded 5' primer and a J-beta primer mix characterized a second PCR of roughly 6 to 11 cycles. TCRdb redid the calling of the 5' RACE reads with MiXCR, one entry per CDR3 protein. The profile shows under 2,000,000 distinct CDR3 sequences, just under 50% of them singletons. The CDR3 totals 15 residues. Germline CDR1 reads LGHNA; CDR2 reads YNFKEQ. The V end lost 2 bases, the J end lost 2 bases, and 10 bases lay between the germline ends. Concerning this clonotype: As yet, its antigen is unknown.

The origin of this receptor is a woman between 40 and 50 years old in good health. The sample taken for sequencing was blood. The rearrangement uses TRBV4-2 and TRBJ2-4, with D possibly being TRBD1 (6 bases). The CDR3 sequence: CASSQSQGPKNIQYF. In DNA form, the CDR3 reads TGTGCCAGCAGCCAATCACAGGGTCCCAAAAACATTCAGTACTTC.